The source of this T cell receptor (beta chain) is a study of T cell responses to AZD1222 COVID-19 vaccine. Regarding this clone: Its matching antigen is unknown.

Broader study findings: The reported proportion of spike-specific TCRs targeting unmutated variant regions was nearly half.

Method: immunoSEQ multiplex PCR; TCRdb's copy keeps in-frame clones and lacks some. The sample contains 130,000 to 150,000 clones, approximately 89% of which appear only once. Here the sequenced sample was peripheral blood, taken on day 0 of AZD1222 vaccination. The TCR was taken from an adult in good health.

This CDR3 is CASSQPNRGIVYGYTF. In DNA, the CDR3 is TGTGCCAGCAGCCAACCAAACAGGGGGATCGTCTATGGCTACACCTTC. The gene calls are TRBV27 and TRBJ1-2, with 8 nucleotides matching TRBD1. The CDR3 spans 16 residues. CDR1 and CDR2 (germline): MNHEY, SMNVEV (reference sequence). J was trimmed by 4 bases and V by 6 bases; bases with no gene match: 13.